The entry below gives a single TCR beta chain sequence along with its context. The antigen is not known. This entry comes from a study of monozygotic twins with inflammatory bowel disease. General study results and limits: Researchers were unable to tell different T cell subtypes apart. Clonotype overlap with others was lower in IBD patients than in healthy twins, a difference that was greatest with disease activity.

TCRdb reprocessed the 5' RACE reads and stores each CDR3 protein as one record, lacking DNA. Its table lists hundreds of thousands of distinct CDR3 sequences. Someone took an approximately 2.4 ml blood sample from each of the donors. CDR3 size: 13 residues. Per the germline V gene, CDR1 is SGHRS and CDR2 is YFSETQ. The rearrangement links TRBV5-1 to TRBJ2-5; the TRBD2 assignment by TCRdb is unverifiable without DNA. The TCR sequence derives from a human donor with ulcerative colitis or Crohn's disease, or a healthy co-twin of an affected twin (not recorded which). Sequences were obtained from blood. CDR3 sequence: CASSGDSGETQYF.